A selection of T cell receptor beta chains follows, all from one sample in a study of T cell changes during pregnancy in multiple sclerosis. Sequencing used immunoSEQ multiplex PCR; TCRdb keeps in-frame clones, though not all of them. The table lists approximately 60,000 clones, about nine tenths of them singletons. Sequences were derived from peripheral blood, sampled in the first trimester of pregnancy. These receptors originate from a female donor with multiple sclerosis, enrolled in a pregnancy study. The CDR3 runs from the conserved cysteine through the conserved F or W. A D gene is named only where the DNA matches it firmly. Clone size appears in some rows only: once, few, many, or a class for an expanded clone.

CDR3aa: CASSLLQGIIQYF; CDR3nt: TGTGCCAGCAGCTTACTACAGGGGATCATTCAGTACTTC; v_gene: TRBV7-2; len: 13; j_gene: TRBJ2-4; d_gene: TRBD1; abundance: -
CDR3aa: CASSLAKALAGAGANVLTF; CDR3nt: TGTGCCAGCAGCTTAGCGAAGGCACTAGCGGGAGCGGGGGCCAACGTCCTGACTTTC; v_gene: TRBV11-2; len: 19; j_gene: TRBJ2-6; d_gene: TRBD2; abundance: -
CDR3aa: CASRAYHEQFF; CDR3nt: TGTGCCAGTAGGGCTTACCATGAGCAGTTCTTC; v_gene: TRBV19; len: 11; j_gene: TRBJ2-1; d_gene: -; abundance: -
CDR3aa: CASSTLAGSHNEQFF; CDR3nt: TGTGCCAGCAGCACCCTAGCGGGATCACACAATGAGCAGTTCTTC; v_gene: TRBV7-2; len: 15; j_gene: TRBJ2-1; d_gene: TRBD2; abundance: -
CDR3aa: CASSRVYTDTQYF; CDR3nt: TGTGCCAGCAGTCGGGTTTACACAGATACGCAGTATTTT; v_gene: TRBV2; len: 13; j_gene: TRBJ2-3; d_gene: -; abundance: -
CDR3aa: CASSQHRVMQYF; CDR3nt: TGTGCCAGCAGCCAGCACAGGGTGATGCAGTATTTT; v_gene: TRBV14; len: 12; j_gene: TRBJ2-3; d_gene: -; abundance: -
CDR3aa: CASSIGGTGLSNQPQHF; CDR3nt: TGTGCCAGTAGTATAGGGGGGACAGGATTGTCTAATCAGCCCCAGCATTTT; v_gene: TRBV19; len: 17; j_gene: TRBJ1-5; d_gene: TRBD1; abundance: -
CDR3aa: CATSRAPGTSEANEQYF; CDR3nt: TGTGCCACCAGCAGAGCGCCAGGGACTAGCGAAGCCAACGAGCAGTACTTC; v_gene: TRBV15; len: 17; j_gene: TRBJ2-7; d_gene: TRBD2; abundance: -
CDR3aa: CASTREGRSGYTF; CDR3nt: TGTGCCAGTACCCGGGAGGGTCGGAGTGGCTACACCTTC; v_gene: TRBV19; len: 13; j_gene: TRBJ1-2; d_gene: -; abundance: few
CDR3aa: CASSLWQGVSGNTIYF; CDR3nt: TGTGCCAGCAGTTTATGGCAGGGGGTATCTGGAAACACCATATATTTT; v_gene: TRBV28; len: 16; j_gene: TRBJ1-3; d_gene: TRBD1; abundance: -
CDR3aa: CASSLGVGGPYNEQFF; CDR3nt: TGTGCCAGCAGCTTAGGGGTGGGAGGGCCCTACAATGAGCAGTTCTTC; v_gene: TRBV7-2; len: 16; j_gene: TRBJ2-1; d_gene: TRBD2; abundance: -
CDR3aa: CASSLSREVNEQYF; CDR3nt: TGTGCCAGCAGCTTATCCAGGGAAGTCAACGAGCAGTACTTC; v_gene: TRBV7-9; len: 14; j_gene: TRBJ2-7; d_gene: -; abundance: -
CDR3aa: CASSLRLAQVSSYKQYF; CDR3nt: TGTGCCAGCAGCCTGAGACTAGCGCAGGTTAGCTCCTACAAGCAGTACTTC; v_gene: TRBV5-6; len: 17; j_gene: TRBJ2-7; d_gene: TRBD2; abundance: -
CDR3aa: CASSLRSASVAYEQYF; CDR3nt: TGTGCCAGCAGCTTAAGGAGCGCGTCAGTGGCCTACGAGCAGTACTTC; v_gene: TRBV13; len: 16; j_gene: TRBJ2-7; d_gene: -; abundance: -
CDR3aa: CASSPGTSMRETQYF; CDR3nt: TGTGCCAGCAGCCCCGGGACTAGCATGCGCGAGACCCAGTACTTC; v_gene: TRBV11-3; len: 15; j_gene: TRBJ2-5; d_gene: TRBD2; abundance: -
CDR3aa: CSVEGQEYGYTF; CDR3nt: TGCAGCGTAGAGGGACAGGAATATGGCTACACCTTC; v_gene: TRBV29-1; len: 12; j_gene: TRBJ1-2; d_gene: TRBD1; abundance: -
CDR3aa: CASSGQGDTGELFF; CDR3nt: TGCGCCAGCAGTGGACAGGGAGACACCGGGGAGCTGTTTTTT; v_gene: TRBV10-2; len: 14; j_gene: TRBJ2-2; d_gene: TRBD1; abundance: -
CDR3aa: CASSPQGGGLIQPQHF; CDR3nt: TGTGCCAGCAGCCCGCAAGGGGGCGGTCTGATTCAGCCCCAGCATTTT; v_gene: TRBV28; len: 16; j_gene: TRBJ1-5; d_gene: TRBD1; abundance: -
CDR3aa: CASSLYPGGLALPRPNNEQFF; CDR3nt: TGTGCCAGCAGTTTATATCCCGGGGGACTAGCTCTCCCTCGACCAAACAATGAGCAGTTCTTC; v_gene: TRBV28; len: 21; j_gene: TRBJ2-1; d_gene: TRBD2; abundance: -
CDR3aa: CASRSPATGEGYTF; CDR3nt: TGTGCCAGCAGATCCCCCGCGACAGGGGAAGGCTACACCTTC; v_gene: TRBV28; len: 14; j_gene: TRBJ1-2; d_gene: TRBD1; abundance: -
CDR3aa: CASSLAVGDEQFF; CDR3nt: TGTGCCAGCAGCTTAGCGGTAGGGGATGAGCAGTTCTTC; v_gene: TRBV7-6; len: 13; j_gene: TRBJ2-1; d_gene: -; abundance: -
CDR3aa: CASSADRSSGNTIYF; CDR3nt: TGTGCCAGCAGTGCTGACAGAAGCTCTGGAAACACCATATATTTT; v_gene: TRBV25-1; len: 15; j_gene: TRBJ1-3; d_gene: -; abundance: -
CDR3aa: CATSPPHGGELFF; CDR3nt: TGTGCCACCAGTCCTCCCCACGGCGGGGAGCTGTTTTTT; v_gene: TRBV15; len: 13; j_gene: TRBJ2-2; d_gene: -; abundance: -
CDR3aa: CASSPQNAAGDLYNEQFF; CDR3nt: TGTGCCAGCAGTCCCCAAAATGCAGCGGGAGACCTTTACAATGAGCAGTTCTTC; v_gene: TRBV28; len: 18; j_gene: TRBJ2-1; d_gene: TRBD2; abundance: -
CDR3aa: CASSPTGTGRYEQYF; CDR3nt: TGTGCCAGCAGTCCGACCGGGACAGGGCGTTACGAGCAGTACTTC; v_gene: TRBV27; len: 15; j_gene: TRBJ2-7; d_gene: TRBD1; abundance: -
CDR3aa: CSATTDVEAFF; CDR3nt: TGCAGCGCGACGACTGACGTGGAAGCTTTCTTT; v_gene: TRBV29-1; len: 11; j_gene: TRBJ1-1; d_gene: -; abundance: -
CDR3aa: CASSLWGVNYGYTF; CDR3nt: TGTGCCAGCAGCTTGTGGGGAGTTAACTATGGCTACACCTTC; v_gene: TRBV5-6; len: 14; j_gene: TRBJ1-2; d_gene: -; abundance: -
CDR3aa: CASSLGGTGHEQYF; CDR3nt: TGTGCCAGCAGCTTGGGTGGGACAGGTCACGAGCAGTACTTC; v_gene: TRBV5-6; len: 14; j_gene: TRBJ2-7; d_gene: TRBD1; abundance: -
CDR3aa: CASSSGKRTSSYEQYF; CDR3nt: TGTGCCAGCAGTTCCGGGAAGAGGACCAGCTCCTACGAGCAGTACTTC; v_gene: TRBV6-6; len: 16; j_gene: TRBJ2-7; d_gene: -; abundance: -
CDR3aa: CATGGSSDTQYF; CDR3nt: TGTGCCACCGGCGGGAGTTCAGATACGCAGTATTTT; v_gene: TRBV15; len: 12; j_gene: TRBJ2-3; d_gene: TRBD2; abundance: -
CDR3aa: CASSIDRAKTEAFF; CDR3nt: TGTGCCAGTAGTATAGACAGGGCGAAGACTGAAGCTTTCTTT; v_gene: TRBV19; len: 14; j_gene: TRBJ1-1; d_gene: -; abundance: -
CDR3aa: CASSGGQDFNQPQHF; CDR3nt: TGTGCCAGCAGTGGGGGACAGGACTTCAATCAGCCCCAGCATTTT; v_gene: TRBV6-1; len: 15; j_gene: TRBJ1-5; d_gene: TRBD1; abundance: many
CDR3aa: CASSLYSGELFF; CDR3nt: TGTGCCAGCAGTCTTTACAGCGGGGAGCTGTTTTTT; v_gene: TRBV27; len: 12; j_gene: TRBJ2-2; d_gene: -; abundance: -